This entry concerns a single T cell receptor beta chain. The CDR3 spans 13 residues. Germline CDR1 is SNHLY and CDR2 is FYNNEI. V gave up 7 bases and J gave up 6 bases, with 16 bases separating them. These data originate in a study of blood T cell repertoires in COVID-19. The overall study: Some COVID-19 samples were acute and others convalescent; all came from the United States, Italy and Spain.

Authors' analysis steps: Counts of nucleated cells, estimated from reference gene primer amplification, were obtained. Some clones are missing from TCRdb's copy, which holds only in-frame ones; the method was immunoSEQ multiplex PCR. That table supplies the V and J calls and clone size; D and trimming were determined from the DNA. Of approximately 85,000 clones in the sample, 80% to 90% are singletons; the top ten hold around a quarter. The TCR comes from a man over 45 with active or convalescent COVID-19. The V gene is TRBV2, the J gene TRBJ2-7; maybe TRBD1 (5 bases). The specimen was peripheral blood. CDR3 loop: CASKEGRVGEQYF. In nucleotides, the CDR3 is TGTGCCAGCAAGGAAGGCAGGGTCGGCGAGCAGTACTTC.